This T cell receptor (beta chain) is from a study of T cell responses to AZD1222 COVID-19 vaccine. Study-wide points: Reports indicate that nearly half of spike-specific TCRs are directed at unmutated variant regions. Clonal diversity may have been underestimated in mostly white British donors. Spike-wide coverage was observed for vaccine-associated CD4 TCRs, with dominant responses at 160-218 and 743-854.

Worth noting for this clone: Its antigen remains unidentified.

Clones were sequenced by immunoSEQ multiplex PCR, and TCRdb holds only the in-frame ones, with some missing. The sample contains approximately 150,000 clones, 75% to 90% of which appear only once. The sequence came from an adult who received the AZD1222 COVID-19 vaccine. The material was peripheral blood, obtained 28 days after the second AZD1222 dose.

This CDR3 is CASSFHGTGDTGELFF. CDR3 in DNA: TGTGCCAGCAGCTTCCACGGGACAGGGGACACCGGGGAGCTGTTTTTT. The genes are TRBV7-3 and TRBJ2-2, with TRBD1 identical over 10 bases. CDR1 is SGHTA and CDR2 is FQGTGA in the germline V gene. Germline trimming cut 3 bases from V and 3 bases from J; bases unmatched to any gene: 4. The CDR3 is 16 residues long.